This T cell receptor beta chain was recovered during a study of T cells after yellow fever vaccination. Only a few counts were recorded for this clonotype. The V end lost 7 bases, the J end lost 2 bases, and 14 bases lay between the germline ends. This CDR3 is built from 15 residues. TCRdb ran MiXCR on the 5' RACE reads and lists one entry per CDR3 protein. The sample carries 200,000 or so distinct CDR3 sequences, 6.7% recorded once. V is TRBV12-3 or TRBV12-4 and J is TRBJ2-2; a weak D match, TRBD2 (7 bases). This clonotype was sampled from a man aged 30-40 years who received the YFV17D yellow fever vaccine. The material sequenced was CD4+ T cells sorted from PBMCs, taken on the day of the yellow fever booster vaccination. CDR3 nucleotide sequence: TGTGCCAGCATCAAGGGGGGGCGTAACACCGGGGAGCTGTTTTTT. The encoded protein is CASIKGGRNTGELFF.